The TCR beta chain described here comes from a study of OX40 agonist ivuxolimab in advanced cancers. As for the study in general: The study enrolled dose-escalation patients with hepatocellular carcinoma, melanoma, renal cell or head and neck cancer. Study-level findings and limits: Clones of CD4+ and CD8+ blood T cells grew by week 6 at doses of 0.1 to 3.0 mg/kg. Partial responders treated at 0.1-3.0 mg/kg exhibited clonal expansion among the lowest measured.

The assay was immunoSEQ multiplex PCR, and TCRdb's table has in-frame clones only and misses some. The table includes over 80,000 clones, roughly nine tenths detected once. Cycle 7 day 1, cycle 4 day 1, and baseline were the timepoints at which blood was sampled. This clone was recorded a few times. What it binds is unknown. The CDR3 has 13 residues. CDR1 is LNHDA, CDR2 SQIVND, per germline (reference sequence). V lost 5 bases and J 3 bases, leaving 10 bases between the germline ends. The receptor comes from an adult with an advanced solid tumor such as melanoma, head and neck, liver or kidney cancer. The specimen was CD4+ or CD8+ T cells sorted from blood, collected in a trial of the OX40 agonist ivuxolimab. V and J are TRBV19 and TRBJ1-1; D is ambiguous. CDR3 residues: CASSLKPDTEAFF. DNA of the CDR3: TGTGCCAGTAGTCTCAAACCGGACACTGAAGCTTTCTTT.